Reported below is one T cell receptor beta chain. Antigen: not known. Germline CDR1 SGHDT, CDR2 YYEEEE. The CDR3 runs 17 residues. These data belong to a study of monozygotic twins with inflammatory bowel disease. From its re-call of the 5' RACE reads, TCRdb lists each CDR3 protein once, without DNA. The listing contains approximately 400,000 distinct CDR3 sequences. Study-wide results and caveats: Differences in immunosuppressive treatment may have been a source of added variability in patient repertoires. The inverse Simpson measure of TCRbeta diversity was lower in IBD patients than in healthy co-twins.

The source of this sequence is a human donor with ulcerative colitis or Crohn's disease, or a healthy co-twin of an affected twin (not recorded which). The specimen was blood. The V call is TRBV5-6, the J call TRBJ2-5; the TCRdb call, TRBD2, lacks DNA for checking. The CDR3 region is CASSFGSSGGFRETQYF.